This TCR beta chain came from a study of blood T cell repertoires in COVID-19. The overall study: The United States, Italy and Spain supplied acute and convalescent COVID-19 samples. PBMCs, B-cell-depleted T cells, or T cells provided the cDNA or gDNA that made up the material.

Original analysis: Reference gene primer amplification yielded estimated nucleated cell counts. Clones were read by immunoSEQ multiplex PCR, and TCRdb kept only the in-frame ones, dropping some. Clone size and V and J calls were adopted from that table, with D and trimming inferred from the DNA. This sample has about 190,000 clones, with roughly 80% found just once. The CDR3 totals 16 residues. Germline lookup yields CDR1 MNHEY and CDR2 SMNVEV (reference sequence). V lost 4 bases and J lost 0; bases outside the gene matches: 6. The chain recombines TRBV27 with TRBJ2-1, with 7 bases aligning to TRBD2. What was sequenced was peripheral blood. This receptor was identified in a woman in her forties with acute or convalescent COVID-19. The DNA of the CDR3 is TGTGCCAGCAGTTCCCTGCTAGCGGTCTCCTACAATGAGCAGTTCTTC. Protein: CASSSLLAVSYNEQFF.